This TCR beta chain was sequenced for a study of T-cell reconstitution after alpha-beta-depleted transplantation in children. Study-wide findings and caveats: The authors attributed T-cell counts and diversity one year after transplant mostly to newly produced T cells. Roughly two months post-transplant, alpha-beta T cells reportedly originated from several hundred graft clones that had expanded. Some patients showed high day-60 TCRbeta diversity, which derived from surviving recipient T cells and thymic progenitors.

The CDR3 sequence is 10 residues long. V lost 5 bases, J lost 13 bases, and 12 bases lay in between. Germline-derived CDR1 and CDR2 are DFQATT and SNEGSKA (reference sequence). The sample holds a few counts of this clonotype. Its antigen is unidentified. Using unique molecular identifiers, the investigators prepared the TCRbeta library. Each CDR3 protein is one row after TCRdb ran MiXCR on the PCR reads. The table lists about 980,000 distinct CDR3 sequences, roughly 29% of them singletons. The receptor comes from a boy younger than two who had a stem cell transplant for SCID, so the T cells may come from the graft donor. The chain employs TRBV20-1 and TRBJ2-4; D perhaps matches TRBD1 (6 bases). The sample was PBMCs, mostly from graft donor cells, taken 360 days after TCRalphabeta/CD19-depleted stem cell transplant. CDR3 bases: TGCAGTGCTCGTCAGGGGATCCAGTACTTC. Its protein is CSARQGIQYF.